Sequencing of this T cell receptor beta chain was carried out in a study of T cell repertoires in cytomegalovirus infection. Study-level information: Alongside well-studied HLA-B-restricted CMV epitopes, recently identified HLA-C-restricted CMV epitopes were also used. In public TCR beta signatures, there were indications of both CMV infection and matching HLA type.

TCRdb called the reads again in MiXCR, with one record for every CDR3 protein. The sample carries 95,000 to 150,000 distinct CDR3 sequences, about 32% recorded once. This CDR3 is 15 amino acids long. Germline V gene lookup returns CDR1 SGHAT and CDR2 FQNNGV. V was shortened by 4 bases and J by 13 bases, with 25 bases between the two germline ends. This clonotype turned up a few times. Its antigen is currently unknown. General observations from the study: Cumulative public TCR beta family frequency identified CMV carriers with the relevant HLA. HLA-C-restricted, CMV-specific TCR beta clonotypes were dominant ex vivo.

The starting material was CD8+ T cells from cultured PBMCs, obtained from culture after CMV antigen stimulation. The receptor comes from a human donor in good health (CMV status not recorded). Some clones in this sample may be carry-over from other donors' samples. The V gene is TRBV11-2, the J gene TRBJ1-2; no firm D call. CDR3 nucleotide sequence: TGTGCCAGCAGCTCTAACCCCGGAGGGTCATTGTCCAGCACCTTC. Translation gives CASSSNPGGSLSSTF.